Following are 20 T cell receptor beta chains from one sample sequenced in a study of tumor-infiltrating lymphocytes in primary liver carcinoma. TCR beta cDNA was made from 400 to 600 ng total RNA with a constant-region primer. Construction of TCR beta libraries relied on three successive nested multiplex PCR rounds employing slightly modified ARM-PCR. Forward primers for TRBV1-TRBV30 and a C-beta reverse primer served the first two PCR rounds, at about 10 cycles each. One entry per CDR3 protein results from TCRdb running MiXCR on the multiplex PCR reads. The sample contains approximately 300,000 distinct CDR3 sequences, roughly 60% of which appear only once. Germline DNA was extracted alongside blood RNA, which was obtained from unsorted whole blood. Sequenced: peripheral blood. The receptors were sampled from a man between 40 and 49 years old with primary liver carcinoma and hepatitis B virus infection.

This clonotype showed up just once. Relative to the germline gene, one junction end is altered; a read error may explain this. The V gene is TRBV11-1, the J gene TRBJ2-1; TRBD1 aligns across 8 bases. The CDR3 length is 15 residues. The V gene's germline CDR1 is SGHAT and CDR2 FQDESV (reference sequence). CDR3 amino acids: CACSLVTGGDGEQFF. CDR3 bases: TGTGCCTGCAGCTTAGTAACAGGGGGAGATGGTGAGCAGTTCTTC.

Concerning this clonotype: A read error may produce the germline difference seen at one junction end. The chain uses TRBV5-1 and TRBJ2-5; 10 nucleotides match TRBD2. Per germline, CDR1 SGHRS and CDR2 YFSETQ. The CDR3 sequence is 15 residues long. CDR3 region: CASSRLAGLQEIQYF. The CDR3 bases are TGCGCCAGCAGCCGACTAGCGGGCCTCCAAGAGATCCAGTACTTC.

In this sample, this clonotype turned up a few times. J is TRBJ1-6 and V is TRBV28, with TRBD1 matching over 7 bases. Unmatched junction bases numbered 3, after V lost 5 bases and J lost 8 bases. The CDR3 sequence is 13 residues long. Germline CDR1 reads MDHEN; CDR2 reads SYDVKM. For the CDR3, the DNA is TGTGCCAGCAGTCTTGACAGGGATTCACCCCTCCACTTT. Amino acid sequence: CASSLDRDSPLHF. Together with reference TRBV28 and TRBJ1-6, the CDR3 gives the full variable domain: DVKVTQSSRYLVKRTGEKVFLECVQDMDHENMFWYRQDPGLGLRLIYFSYDVKMKEKGDIPEGYSVSREKKERFSLILESASTNQTSMYLCASSLDRDSPLHFGNGTRLTVT.

About this clonotype: A clone one base away is much larger, so this may be a read error. The chain is built from TRBV10-3 and TRBJ2-7, with 12 bases aligning to TRBD1. Germline V gene sequence: CDR1 ENHRY, CDR2 SYGVKD. CDR3 length: 14 amino acids. The CDR3 coding sequence is TGTGCCATCAGCCCGGGACAGGGGGCGAACGAGCGGTACTTC. Protein: CAISPGQGANERYF.

This chain joins TRBV12-3 or TRBV12-4 and TRBJ2-1, with 8 bases that match TRBD2. This CDR3 has 14 amino acids. V dropped 7 bases and J dropped 5; count of bases not matched to a gene: 7. CDR3: CASKFTSGHNEQFF. The CDR3 DNA reads as TGTGCCAGCAAATTCACTAGCGGCCACAATGAGCAGTTCTTC.

This clonotype was observed many times. The V call is TRBV4-1, the J call TRBJ1-4, with unresolved D. The CDR3 sequence is 15 residues long. Germline-derived CDR1 and CDR2 are MGHRA and YSYEKL. The V gene lost 4 bases and the J gene lost 5 bases, with 14 bases spanning the gap. CDR3 nucleotide sequence: TGCGCCAGCAGCCGCGTCGCCAGATTGAATGAAAAACTGTTTTTT. This gives the protein CASSRVARLNEKLFF.

By frequency in the sample, this clonotype is medium-sized. Written as DNA, the CDR3 is TGTGCCAGCACCCTGGAGCGGCACACCTACAATGAGCAGTTCTTC. Residues: CASTLERHTYNEQFF. V and J are TRBV6-1 and TRBJ2-1, with TRBD2 as a possible D gene (5 bases). The CDR3 runs to 15 residues. The germline gives CDR1 MNHNS, CDR2 SASEGT. Trimming removed 7 bases from V and 2 bases from J, with 15 bases in between.

The count of this clonotype is one. A much larger clone lies a single base off, so this may be a read error. In DNA form, the CDR3 reads TGTGCCAGGAGTAGCCCGGGCACAGATACGCAGTATTTT. This codes for CARSSPGTDTQYF. The gene calls are TRBV6-5 and TRBJ2-3; D uncertain. V was shortened by 9 bases and J by 1 base, with 11 bases between the two germline ends. This CDR3 region has 13 residues. Germline V lookup: CDR1 MNHEY, CDR2 SVGAGI.

Worth noting for this clonotype: The junction and the germline gene differ at one end; a read error may be behind it. The gene calls are TRBV11-1 and TRBJ1-6, with TRBD1 identical over 9 bases. Germline-derived CDR1 and CDR2 are SGHAT and FQDESV (reference sequence). The CDR3 has 14 residues. The CDR3 loop reads CASKMGQGELPLHF. CDR3 sequence (DNA): TGTGCCAGCAAAATGGGACAGGGAGAATTACCCCTCCACTTC.

Note on this clonotype: Being one base from a much bigger clone, this may be a read error. CDR3 in DNA: TGTGCCACGCAAGGGGACAATGAGCAGTCCTTC. Its protein is CATQGDNEQSF. This sequence joins TRBV10-3 and TRBJ2-1; possibly TRBD1 for D (6 bases). CDR3 size: 11 residues. CDR1 is ENHRY, CDR2 SYGVKD, per germline.

This clonotype was seen only once. This may arise from a read error, as a much more abundant clone is one base away. The chain joins TRBV12-3 or TRBV12-4 to TRBJ2-1; 10 bases match TRBD2. CDR3 size: 15 residues. V lost 7 bases and J lost 6; bases outside the gene matches: 9. CDR3: CASKSGAGGGNEQFF. As DNA, the CDR3 is TGTGCCAGCAAATCGGGAGCGGGAGGGGGCAATGAGCAGTTCTTC.

As regards this clonotype: A read error may be the cause here, since a much bigger clone is one base away. The chain uses TRBV6-6 and TRBJ2-5; 7 bases agree with TRBD1. CDR1 and CDR2 from the germline V gene are MNHNY and SVGAGI (reference sequence). The CDR3 loop spans 15 amino acids. V lost 8 bases, J lost 1 base, and 10 bases stayed unmatched. As DNA, the CDR3 is TGTGCCAGCGGGGGACAGCCCATATTCCAAGAGACCCAGTACTTC. The encoded protein is CASGGQPIFQETQYF.

Notes on this clonotype: One base away lies a much larger clone, so this may be a sequencing read error. The V and J genes are TRBV29-1 and TRBJ2-1, with TRBD2 matching 11 bases. CDR3 length equals 14 residues. Per the germline V gene, CDR1 is SQVTM and CDR2 is ANQGSEA. CDR3 bases: TGCAGCGCCTGTGATAGCGGGAGGGGTGATGAGCACTTCTTC. Encoded protein: CSACDSGRGDEHFF.

The table lists this clonotype with many counts. This CDR3 is CASSLGPITYEQYF. Written as DNA, the CDR3 is TGTGCCAGCAGCTTGGGGCCTATAACCTACGAGCAGTACTTC. The V call is TRBV11-2, the J call TRBJ2-7, with a possible D match to TRBD1 (5 bases). The V and J ends lost 3 bases and 2 bases respectively, with 11 bases between them. The germline gives CDR1 SGHAT, CDR2 FQNNGV. The CDR3 sequence is 14 residues long. Full variable domain (rest looked up from reference TRBV11-2 and TRBJ2-7): EAGVAQSPRYKIIEKRQSVAFWCNPISGHATLYWYQQILGQGPKLLIQFQNNGVVDDSQLPKDRFSAERLKGVDSTLKIQPAKLEDSAVYLCASSLGPITYEQYFGPGTRLTVT.

This chain connects TRBV6-2 or TRBV6-3 to TRBJ1-1; D unclear. Germline values: CDR1 MNHEY, CDR2 SVGEGT. The V and J ends lost 11 bases and 11 bases respectively, with 12 bases between them. The CDR3 is 9 residues long. The CDR3 region is CAPRPSAFF. In DNA, the CDR3 is TGTGCCCCCCGGCCGTCGGCTTTCTTT.

About this clonotype: One end of the junction is discordant with germline, which a read error may explain. This chain joins TRBV11-3 and TRBJ2-1; 7 nucleotides match TRBD2. The CDR3 contains 16 residues. Germline loops: CDR1 SGHNT, CDR2 YENEEA. CDR3 sequence: CVSSLEGREGYNEQFF. The DNA of the CDR3 is TGTGTCAGCAGCTTAGAAGGCAGGGAGGGCTACAATGAACAGTTCTTC.

V gene TRBV6-1 combines with J gene TRBJ2-3; D might be TRBD2 (5 bases). Between the trimmed V and J ends, which lost 6 bases and 2 bases, there was a span of 12 bases. CDR3 length equals 14 residues. Germline V gene sequence: CDR1 MNHNS, CDR2 SASEGT. The CDR3 DNA reads TGTGCCAGCAGACACTTGGACTTCACAGATACGCAGTATTTT. Its translation: CASRHLDFTDTQYF.

As to this clonotype: A read error may account for a junction end that differs from germline. The V gene is TRBV4-3, the J gene TRBJ2-2; possibly TRBD1 for D (5 bases). Germline loops: CDR1 LGHNA, CDR2 YSLEER. This CDR3 is built from 19 residues. CDR3 protein: CASSQEGVAAVPNTRELFF. For the CDR3, the DNA is TGTGCCAGCAGCCAAGAAGGGGTAGCAGCAGTACCGAACACCCGGGAGCTGTTTTTT.

This clonotype has a handful of counts. As DNA, the CDR3 is TGTGCCAGCAGTCCTCTACGGTCCTCGACACTCTACCAGTACTTC. It encodes CASSPLRSSTLYQYF. The chain is built from TRBV28 and TRBJ2-5; D gene uncertain. The CDR3 contains 15 residues. V lost 5 bases to trimming and J lost 10 bases, with 23 bases between them. CDR1 MDHEN and CDR2 SYDVKM come from the germline V gene.

Remarks on this clonotype: A much larger clone sits a single nucleotide away, making a read error possible. V gene TRBV5-5 combines with J gene TRBJ1-2; tentative D call: TRBD1 (6 bases). In germline, CDR1 is SGHKS, CDR2 YYEKEE (reference sequence). The CDR3 sequence is 15 residues long. The V and J ends lost 6 bases and 6 bases respectively, with 21 bases between them. In nucleotides, the CDR3 is TGTGCCAGCATCTTAACAGGGACCGGGTATGATGGCTACACCTTC. It translates to CASILTGTGYDGYTF.